The T cell receptor (beta chain) under discussion was sequenced for a study of cytomegalovirus exposure and HLA in healthy donors. Assay: immunoSEQ multiplex PCR; the TCRdb copy retains only in-frame clones and omits some. The table lists tens of thousands of clones, around 95% of them singletons. The donors formed part of the roughly 110-subject validation cohort, distinct from the approximately 670-subject first cohort. Trimming removed 5 bases from V and 5 bases from J; junction bases left unmatched: 6. CDR1 and CDR2 (germline): MNHEY, SVGAGI. The CDR3 extends over 14 amino acids. This clonotype was sampled from a woman between 18 and 29 years old in good health and CMV-seropositive. Sequenced material: PBMCs. V and J are TRBV6-5 and TRBJ1-1, with 9 bases identical to TRBD1. The CDR3 protein is CASSHRDRATEAFF. The CDR3 DNA reads as TGTGCCAGCAGTCACCGGGACAGGGCTACTGAAGCTTTCTTT.